One and the same sample provided the 7 T cell receptor beta chains below, sequenced in a study of shared clonotypes between healthy human individuals. TCRdb's table, derived via immunoSEQ multiplex PCR, lists solely in-frame clones and lacks some. The data show 2 million to 2.5 million clones, just over 90% seen once. Sequencing used naive CD4+ T cells from PBMCs. Subset noted: CD45RA+ positively selected. The receptors here all came from a man younger than 35 in good health. Some clones in this sample may be carry-over from other donors' samples.

To note about this clone: The same CDR3 also results from other DNA sequences found in this sample. The chain carries TRBV27 and TRBJ1-3, with D unresolved. Deletions cut 3 bases from V and 2 bases from J, with 5 bases between. Looked up from germline, CDR1 is MNHEY and CDR2 is SMNVEV (reference sequence). CDR3 length: 13 amino acids. The CDR3 nucleotides are TGTGCCAGCAGTTTTCGGGCTGGAAACACCATATATTTT. This sequence encodes CASSFRAGNTIYF.

The V call is TRBV7-6, the J call TRBJ1-2; 10 bases fit TRBD1. The germline V gene has CDR1 SGHVS and CDR2 FNYEAQ. V shed 4 bases and J 6 bases; nucleotides not matched to a gene: 8. The CDR3 extends over 15 amino acids. The DNA of the CDR3 is TGTGCCAGCAGCTCCACTGCCGGGACAGGGGATGGCTACACCTTC. Encoded protein: CASSSTAGTGDGYTF.

This rearrangement joins TRBV5-1 to TRBJ2-7; D possibly corresponds to TRBD1 (5 bases). The germline gives CDR1 SGHRS, CDR2 YFSETQ. The V end was cut by 7 bases, the J end by 4 bases, with 15 bases between. This CDR3 contains 13 residues. CDR3 loop: CASALDSFYEQYF. The CDR3 nucleotides read TGCGCCAGCGCTCTAGACAGCTTTTACGAGCAGTACTTC.

J is TRBJ1-1 and V is TRBV6-5, with D possibly being TRBD1 (6 bases). CDR3 length: 15 residues. V lost 6 bases and J 3 bases, leaving 17 bases between the germline ends. Per germline, CDR1 MNHEY and CDR2 SVGAGI. The CDR3 DNA follows: TGTGCCAGCAGCGAACAGGGCCCTCAATACACTGAAGCTTTCTTT. It yields the protein CASSEQGPQYTEAFF.

The chain joins TRBV30 to TRBJ2-1; D unresolved. Germline assignment: CDR1 GTSNPN and CDR2 SVGIG (reference sequence). The CDR3 length is 11 residues. V was clipped by 4 bases and J by 4 bases, with 5 bases between them. CDR3 nucleotide sequence: TGTGCCTGGAAATTTTACAATGAGCAGTTCTTC. Amino acid sequence: CAWKFYNEQFF.

This rearrangement joins TRBV10-1 to TRBJ2-3, with D maybe TRBD1 (5 bases). The CDR3 is made up of 14 amino acids. Germline V gene lookup returns CDR1 WNHNN and CDR2 SYGVQD (reference sequence). V was clipped by 6 bases and J by 0 bases, with 10 bases between them. Here the CDR3 reads CASSTGSSTDTQYF. As DNA, the CDR3 is TGCGCCAGCAGCACAGGTTCTAGCACAGATACGCAGTATTTT.

The chain joins TRBV5-6 to TRBJ2-1, with TRBD2 as a possible D gene (5 bases). The CDR3 has 15 amino acids. The germline V and J ends were trimmed by 4 bases and 0 bases, with 11 bases remaining between them. Germline assignment: CDR1 SGHDT and CDR2 YYEEEE. Here the CDR3 reads CASSVGLSSYNEQFF. The CDR3 DNA reads TGTGCCAGCAGCGTTGGACTTAGCTCCTACAATGAGCAGTTCTTC.